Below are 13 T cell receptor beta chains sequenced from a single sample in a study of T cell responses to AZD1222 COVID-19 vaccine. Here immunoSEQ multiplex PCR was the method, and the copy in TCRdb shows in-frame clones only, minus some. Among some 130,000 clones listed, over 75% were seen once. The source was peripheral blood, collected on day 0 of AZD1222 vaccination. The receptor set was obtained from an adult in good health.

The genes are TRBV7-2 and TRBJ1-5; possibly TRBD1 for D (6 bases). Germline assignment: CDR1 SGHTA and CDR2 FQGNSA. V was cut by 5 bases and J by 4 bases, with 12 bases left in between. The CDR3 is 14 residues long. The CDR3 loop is CASSRGRINQPQHF. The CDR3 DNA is TGTGCCAGCAGCAGGGGGAGGATTAATCAGCCCCAGCATTTT.

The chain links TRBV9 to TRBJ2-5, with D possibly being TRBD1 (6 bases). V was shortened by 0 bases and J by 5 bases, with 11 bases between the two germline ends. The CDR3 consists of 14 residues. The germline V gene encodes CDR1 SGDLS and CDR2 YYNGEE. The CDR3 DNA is TGTGCCAGCAGCGTAGCTCCAGGGGAGGAGACCCAGTACTTC. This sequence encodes CASSVAPGEETQYF.

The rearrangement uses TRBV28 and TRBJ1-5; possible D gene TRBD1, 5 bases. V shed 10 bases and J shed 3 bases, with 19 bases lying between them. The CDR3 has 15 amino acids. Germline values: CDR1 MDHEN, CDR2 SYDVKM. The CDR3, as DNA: TGTGCCATTCGCCCCGGGGCACCCTACAATCAGCCCCAGCATTTT. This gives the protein CAIRPGAPYNQPQHF.

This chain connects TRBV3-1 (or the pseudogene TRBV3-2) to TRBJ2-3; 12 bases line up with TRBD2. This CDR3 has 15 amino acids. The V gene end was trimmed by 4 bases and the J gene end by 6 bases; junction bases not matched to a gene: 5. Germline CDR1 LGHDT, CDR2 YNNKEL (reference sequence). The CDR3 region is CASSPLAGGRDTQYF. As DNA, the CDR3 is TGTGCCAGCAGCCCACTAGCGGGGGGACGGGATACGCAGTATTTT.

The CDR3, as DNA: TGCGCCAGCAGCCCCTCGGGTGGGCCCGGTAGCTCCTACGAGCAGTACTTC. This sequence encodes CASSPSGGPGSSYEQYF. This rearrangement joins TRBV4-1 to TRBJ2-7; D is undetermined. V shed 4 bases and J shed 0 bases, with 19 bases lying between them. This CDR3 spans 17 amino acids. CDR1 and CDR2 (germline): MGHRA, YSYEKL.

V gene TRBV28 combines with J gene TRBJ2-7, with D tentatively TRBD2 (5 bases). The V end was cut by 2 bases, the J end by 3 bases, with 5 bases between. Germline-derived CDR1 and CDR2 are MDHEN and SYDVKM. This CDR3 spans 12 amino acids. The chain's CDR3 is CASSLEGYEQYF. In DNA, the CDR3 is TGTGCCAGCAGTTTAGAGGGCTACGAGCAGTACTTC. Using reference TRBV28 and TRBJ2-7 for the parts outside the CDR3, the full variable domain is DVKVTQSSRYLVKRTGEKVFLECVQDMDHENMFWYRQDPGLGLRLIYFSYDVKMKEKGDIPEGYSVSREKKERFSLILESASTNQTSMYLCASSLEGYEQYFGPGTRLTVT.

The CDR3: CASSYEFRGRRGGYTF. In DNA form, the CDR3 reads TGTGCCAGCAGTTACGAATTTCGGGGGCGGCGGGGTGGCTACACCTTC. The chain employs TRBV6-5 and TRBJ1-2, with D possibly TRBD1 on 6 matching bases. The CDR3 length is 16 residues. Trimming shortened V by 2 bases and J by 7 bases, and 20 bases separated the two germline ends. Germline loops: CDR1 MNHEY, CDR2 SVGAGI.

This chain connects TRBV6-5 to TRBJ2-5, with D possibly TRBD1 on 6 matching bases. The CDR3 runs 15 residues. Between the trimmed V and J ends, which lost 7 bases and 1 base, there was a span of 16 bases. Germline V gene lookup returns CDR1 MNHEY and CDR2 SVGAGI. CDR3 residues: CASTQTGLSQETQYF. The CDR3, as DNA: TGTGCCAGCACCCAGACAGGATTAAGCCAAGAGACCCAGTACTTC.

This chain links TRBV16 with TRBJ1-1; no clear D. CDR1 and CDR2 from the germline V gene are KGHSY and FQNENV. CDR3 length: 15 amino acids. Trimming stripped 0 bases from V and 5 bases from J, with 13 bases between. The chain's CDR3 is CASSQSSGVGTEAFF. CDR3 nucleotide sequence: TGTGCCAGCAGCCAATCGTCCGGGGTAGGAACTGAAGCTTTCTTT.

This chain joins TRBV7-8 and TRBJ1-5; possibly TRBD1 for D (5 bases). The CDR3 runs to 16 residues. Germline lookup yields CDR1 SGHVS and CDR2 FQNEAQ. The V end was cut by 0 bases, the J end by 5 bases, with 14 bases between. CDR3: CASSLAEWDPHQPQHF. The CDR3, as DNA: TGTGCCAGCAGCTTAGCGGAGTGGGACCCCCATCAGCCCCAGCATTTT.

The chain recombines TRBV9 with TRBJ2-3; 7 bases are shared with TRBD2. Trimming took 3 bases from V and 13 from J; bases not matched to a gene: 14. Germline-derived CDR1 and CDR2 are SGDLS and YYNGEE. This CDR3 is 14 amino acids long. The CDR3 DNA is TGTGCCAGCAGCGCCGGGGTCGGGCCGGGGGGAAAGTATTTT. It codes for CASSAGVGPGGKYF. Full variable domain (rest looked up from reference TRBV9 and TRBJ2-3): DSGVTQTPKHLITATGQRVTLRCSPRSGDLSVYWYQQSLDQGLQFLIQYYNGEERAKGNILERFSAQQFPDLHSELNLSSLELGDSALYFCASSAGVGPGGKYFGPGTRLTVL.

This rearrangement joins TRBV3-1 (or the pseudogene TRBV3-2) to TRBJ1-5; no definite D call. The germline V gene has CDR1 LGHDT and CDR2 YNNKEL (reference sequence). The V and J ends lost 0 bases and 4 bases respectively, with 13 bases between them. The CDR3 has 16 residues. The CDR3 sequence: CASSQEGGKRNQPQHF. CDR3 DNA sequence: TGTGCCAGCAGCCAAGAAGGAGGGAAACGGAATCAGCCCCAGCATTTT.

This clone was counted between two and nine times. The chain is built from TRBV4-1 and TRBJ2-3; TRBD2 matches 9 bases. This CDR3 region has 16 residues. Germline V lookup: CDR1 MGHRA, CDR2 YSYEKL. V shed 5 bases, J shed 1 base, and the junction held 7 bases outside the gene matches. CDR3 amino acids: CASSNERGAGTDTQYF. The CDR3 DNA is TGCGCCAGCAGCAATGAGCGGGGGGCGGGCACAGATACGCAGTATTTT.